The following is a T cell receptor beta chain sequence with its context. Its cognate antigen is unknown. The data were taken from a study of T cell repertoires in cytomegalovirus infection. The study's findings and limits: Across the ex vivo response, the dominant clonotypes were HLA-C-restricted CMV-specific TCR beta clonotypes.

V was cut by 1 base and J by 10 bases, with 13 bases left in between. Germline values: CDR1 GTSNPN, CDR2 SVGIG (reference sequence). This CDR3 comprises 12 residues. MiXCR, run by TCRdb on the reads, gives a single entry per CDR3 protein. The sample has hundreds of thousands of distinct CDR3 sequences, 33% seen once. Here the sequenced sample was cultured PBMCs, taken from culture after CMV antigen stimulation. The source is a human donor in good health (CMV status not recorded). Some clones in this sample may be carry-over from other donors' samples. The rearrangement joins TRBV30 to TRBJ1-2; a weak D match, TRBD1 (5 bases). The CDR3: CAWSETDRTYTF. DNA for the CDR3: TGTGCCTGGAGTGAAACAGACAGAACCTACACCTTC.